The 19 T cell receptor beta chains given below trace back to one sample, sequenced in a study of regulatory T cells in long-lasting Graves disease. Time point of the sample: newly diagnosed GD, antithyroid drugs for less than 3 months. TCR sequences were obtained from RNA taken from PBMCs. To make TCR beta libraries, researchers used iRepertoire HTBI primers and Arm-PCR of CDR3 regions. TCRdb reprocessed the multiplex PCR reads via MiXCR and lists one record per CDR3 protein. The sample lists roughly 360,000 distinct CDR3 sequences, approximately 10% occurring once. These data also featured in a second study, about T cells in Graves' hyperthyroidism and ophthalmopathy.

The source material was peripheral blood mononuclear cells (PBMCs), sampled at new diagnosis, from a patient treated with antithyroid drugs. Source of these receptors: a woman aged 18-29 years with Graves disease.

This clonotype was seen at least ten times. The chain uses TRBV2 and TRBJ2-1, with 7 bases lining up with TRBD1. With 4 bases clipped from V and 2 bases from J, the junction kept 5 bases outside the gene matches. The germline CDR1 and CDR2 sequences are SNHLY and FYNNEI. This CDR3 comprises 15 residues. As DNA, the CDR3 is TGTGCCAGCAGTGGAGAGACAGGGACCTACAATGAGCAGTTCTTC. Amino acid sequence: CASSGETGTYNEQFF.

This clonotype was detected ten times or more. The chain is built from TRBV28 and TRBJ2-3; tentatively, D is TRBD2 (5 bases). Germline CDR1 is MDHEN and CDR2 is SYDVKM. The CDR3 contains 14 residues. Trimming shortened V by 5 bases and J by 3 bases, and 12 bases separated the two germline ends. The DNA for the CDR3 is TGTGCCAGCAGTGTGAGGGATCTAACAGATACGCAGTATTTT. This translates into CASSVRDLTDTQYF.

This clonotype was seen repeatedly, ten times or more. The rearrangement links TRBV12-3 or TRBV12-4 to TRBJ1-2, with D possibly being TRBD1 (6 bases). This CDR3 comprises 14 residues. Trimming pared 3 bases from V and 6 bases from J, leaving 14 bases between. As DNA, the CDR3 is TGTGCCAGCAGTTTTCAAGGGGGAGTAGATGGCTACACCTTC. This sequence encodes CASSFQGGVDGYTF.

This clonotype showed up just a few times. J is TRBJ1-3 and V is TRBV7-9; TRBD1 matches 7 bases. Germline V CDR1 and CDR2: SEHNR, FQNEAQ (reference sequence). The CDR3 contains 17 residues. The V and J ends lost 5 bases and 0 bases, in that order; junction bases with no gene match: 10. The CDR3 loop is CASSHPKPGGSGNTIYF. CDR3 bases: TGTGCCAGCAGCCACCCCAAACCAGGGGGCTCTGGAAACACCATATATTTT.

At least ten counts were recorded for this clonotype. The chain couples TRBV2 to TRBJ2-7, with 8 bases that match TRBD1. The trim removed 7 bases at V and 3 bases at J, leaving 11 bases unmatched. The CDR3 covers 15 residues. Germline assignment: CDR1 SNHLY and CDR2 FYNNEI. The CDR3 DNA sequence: TGTGCCAGCAAATACGGACAGGGAGGACTCTACGAGCAGTACTTC. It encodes CASKYGQGGLYEQYF.

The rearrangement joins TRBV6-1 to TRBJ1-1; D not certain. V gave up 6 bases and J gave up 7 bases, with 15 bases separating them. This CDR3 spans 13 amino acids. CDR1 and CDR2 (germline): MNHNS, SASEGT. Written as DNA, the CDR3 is TGTGCCAGCAGCCTAAAAACCAGAGGTGAAGCTTTCTTT. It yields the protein CASSLKTRGEAFF.

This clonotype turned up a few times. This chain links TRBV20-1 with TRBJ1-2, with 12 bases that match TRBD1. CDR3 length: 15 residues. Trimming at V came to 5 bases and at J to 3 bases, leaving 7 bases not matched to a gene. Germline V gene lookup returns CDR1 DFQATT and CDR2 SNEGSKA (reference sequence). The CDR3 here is CSAGTGGSFDYGYTF. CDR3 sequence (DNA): TGCAGTGCTGGGACAGGGGGCTCGTTTGACTATGGCTACACCTTC.

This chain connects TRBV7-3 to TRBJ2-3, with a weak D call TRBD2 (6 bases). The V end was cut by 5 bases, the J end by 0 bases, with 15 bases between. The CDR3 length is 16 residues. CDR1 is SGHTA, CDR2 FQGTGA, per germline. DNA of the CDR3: TGTGCCAGCAGCGTTACAATCGGGGGAAGCACAGATACGCAGTATTTT. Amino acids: CASSVTIGGSTDTQYF.

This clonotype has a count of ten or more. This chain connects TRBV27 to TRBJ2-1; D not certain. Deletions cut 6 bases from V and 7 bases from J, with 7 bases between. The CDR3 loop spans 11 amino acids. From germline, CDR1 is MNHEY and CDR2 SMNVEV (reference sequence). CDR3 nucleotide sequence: TGTGCCAGCAGCGTTGGTAATGAGCAGTTCTTC. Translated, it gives CASSVGNEQFF.

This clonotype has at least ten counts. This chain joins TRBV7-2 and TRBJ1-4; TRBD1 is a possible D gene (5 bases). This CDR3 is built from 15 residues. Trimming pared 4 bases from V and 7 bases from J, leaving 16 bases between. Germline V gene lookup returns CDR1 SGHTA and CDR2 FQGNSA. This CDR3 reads CASSSDSSIGEKLFF. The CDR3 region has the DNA TGTGCCAGCAGCTCAGACAGTAGCATCGGTGAAAAACTGTTTTTT.

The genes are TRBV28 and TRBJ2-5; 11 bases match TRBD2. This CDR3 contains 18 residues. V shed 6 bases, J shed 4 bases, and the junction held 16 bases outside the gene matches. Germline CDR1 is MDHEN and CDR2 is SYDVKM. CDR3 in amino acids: CASRDSGRVSLSGETQYF. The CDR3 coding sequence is TGTGCCAGCAGAGATAGCGGGAGGGTGAGTCTGAGTGGAGAGACCCAGTACTTC.

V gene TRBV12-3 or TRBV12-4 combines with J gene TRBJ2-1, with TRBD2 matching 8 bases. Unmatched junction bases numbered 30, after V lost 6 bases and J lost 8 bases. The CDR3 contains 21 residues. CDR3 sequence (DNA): TGTGCCAGCAGGCACGCCCCCAACCCCGTACTCGGGAGGGCCCGTCGGCATGAGCAGTTCTTC. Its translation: CASRHAPNPVLGRARRHEQFF.

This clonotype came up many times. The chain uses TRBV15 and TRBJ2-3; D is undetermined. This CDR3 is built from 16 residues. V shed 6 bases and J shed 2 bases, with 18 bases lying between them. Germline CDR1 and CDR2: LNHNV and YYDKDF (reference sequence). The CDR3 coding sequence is TGTGCCACCAGGAAACGTGGTTCCGGTCCCACAGATACGCAGTATTTT. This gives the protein CATRKRGSGPTDTQYF.

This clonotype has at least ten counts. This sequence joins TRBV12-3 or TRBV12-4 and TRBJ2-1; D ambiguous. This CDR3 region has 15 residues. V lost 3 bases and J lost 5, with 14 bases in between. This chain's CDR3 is CASSFRFGPDNEQFF. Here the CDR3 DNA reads TGTGCCAGCAGTTTCCGATTCGGGCCAGACAATGAGCAGTTCTTC.

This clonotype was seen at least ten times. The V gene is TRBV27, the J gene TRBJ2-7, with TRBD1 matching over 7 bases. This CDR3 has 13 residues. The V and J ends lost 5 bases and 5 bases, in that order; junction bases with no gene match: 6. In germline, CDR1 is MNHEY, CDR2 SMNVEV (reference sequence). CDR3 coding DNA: TGTGCCAGCAGTCTGCTACAGGGGAACGAGCAGTACTTC. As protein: CASSLLQGNEQYF.

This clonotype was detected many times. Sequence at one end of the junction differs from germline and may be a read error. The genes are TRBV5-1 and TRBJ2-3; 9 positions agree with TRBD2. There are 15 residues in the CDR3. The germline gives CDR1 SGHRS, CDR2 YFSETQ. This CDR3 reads CASSSGLAGTDTQYF. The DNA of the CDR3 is TGTGCCAGCAGCTCGGGACTAGCAGGCACAGATACGCAGTATTTT.

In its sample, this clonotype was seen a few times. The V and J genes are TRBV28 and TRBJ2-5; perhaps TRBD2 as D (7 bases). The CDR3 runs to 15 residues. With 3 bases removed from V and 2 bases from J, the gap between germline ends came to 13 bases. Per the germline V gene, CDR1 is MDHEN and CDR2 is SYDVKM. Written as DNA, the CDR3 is TGTGCCAGCAGTTTTGGGGGGGGGCTTCAAGAGACCCAGTACTTC. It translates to CASSFGGGLQETQYF.

The CDR3 nucleotides read TGTGCCAGCAGCTGGGGTAGCGGGAGTTCTGGGGAGCTGTTTTTT. Its protein is CASSWGSGSSGELFF. The chain has TRBV7-2 and TRBJ2-2, with 9 bases lining up with TRBD2. Germline CDR1 SGHTA, CDR2 FQGNSA. V was clipped by 4 bases and J by 8 bases; unmatched bases: 8. The CDR3 totals 15 residues.

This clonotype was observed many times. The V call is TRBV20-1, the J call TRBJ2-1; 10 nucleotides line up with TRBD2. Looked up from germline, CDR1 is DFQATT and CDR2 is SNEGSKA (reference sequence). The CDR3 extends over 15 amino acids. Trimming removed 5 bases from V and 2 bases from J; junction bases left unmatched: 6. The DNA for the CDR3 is TGCAGTGCTCACTTAGCGGGAGGACCCTACAATGAGCAGTTCTTC. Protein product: CSAHLAGGPYNEQFF.